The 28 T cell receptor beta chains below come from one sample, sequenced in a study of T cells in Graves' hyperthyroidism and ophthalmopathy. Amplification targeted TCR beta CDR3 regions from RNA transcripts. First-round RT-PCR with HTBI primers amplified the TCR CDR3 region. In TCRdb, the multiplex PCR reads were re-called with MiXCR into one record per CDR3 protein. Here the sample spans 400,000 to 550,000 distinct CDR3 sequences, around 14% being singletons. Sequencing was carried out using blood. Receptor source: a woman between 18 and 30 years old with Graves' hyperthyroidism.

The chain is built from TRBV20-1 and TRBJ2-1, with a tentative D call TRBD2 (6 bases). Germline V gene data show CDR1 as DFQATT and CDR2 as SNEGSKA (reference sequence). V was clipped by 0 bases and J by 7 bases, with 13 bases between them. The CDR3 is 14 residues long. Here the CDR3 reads CSAREMTSGNEQFF. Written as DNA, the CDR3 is TGCAGTGCTAGAGAGATGACTAGTGGGAATGAGCAGTTCTTC.

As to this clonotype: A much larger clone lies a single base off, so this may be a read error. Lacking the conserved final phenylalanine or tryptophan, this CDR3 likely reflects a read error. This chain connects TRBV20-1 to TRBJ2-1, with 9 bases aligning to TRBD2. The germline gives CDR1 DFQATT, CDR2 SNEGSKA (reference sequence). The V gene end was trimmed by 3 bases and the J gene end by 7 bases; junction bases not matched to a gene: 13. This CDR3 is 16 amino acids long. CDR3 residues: CSASDSRLAGLNEQFL. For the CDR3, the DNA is TGCAGTGCTAGCGATTCCCGGCTAGCGGGATTGAATGAGCAGTTCTTA.

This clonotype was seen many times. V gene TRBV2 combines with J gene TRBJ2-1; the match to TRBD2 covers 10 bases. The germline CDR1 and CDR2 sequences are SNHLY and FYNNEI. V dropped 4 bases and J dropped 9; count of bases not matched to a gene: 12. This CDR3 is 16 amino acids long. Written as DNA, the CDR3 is TGTGCCAGCAGTGTAGGGGCGAGCGGGAGGGGTGGTGAGCAGTTCTTC. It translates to CASSVGASGRGGEQFF.

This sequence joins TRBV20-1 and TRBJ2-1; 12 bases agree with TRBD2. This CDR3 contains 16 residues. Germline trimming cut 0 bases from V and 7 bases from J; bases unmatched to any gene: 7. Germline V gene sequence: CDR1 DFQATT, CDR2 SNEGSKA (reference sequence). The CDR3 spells CSARDPTSGRINEQFF. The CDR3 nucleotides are TGCAGTGCTAGAGATCCCACTAGCGGGAGGATAAATGAGCAGTTCTTC.

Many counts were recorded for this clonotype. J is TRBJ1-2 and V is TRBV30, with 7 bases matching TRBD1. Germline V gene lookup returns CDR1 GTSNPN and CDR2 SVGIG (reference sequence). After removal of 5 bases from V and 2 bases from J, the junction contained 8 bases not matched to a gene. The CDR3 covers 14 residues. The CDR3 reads CAWGGQEKNYGYTF. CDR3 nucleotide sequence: TGTGCCTGGGGCGGACAGGAGAAAAACTATGGCTACACCTTC.

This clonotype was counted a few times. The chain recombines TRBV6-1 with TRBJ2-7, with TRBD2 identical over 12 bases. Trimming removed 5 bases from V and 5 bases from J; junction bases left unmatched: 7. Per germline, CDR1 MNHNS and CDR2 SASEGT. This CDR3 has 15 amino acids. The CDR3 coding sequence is TGTGCCAGCAGTCGACTAGCGGGAGCGCTTGACGAGCAGTACGTC. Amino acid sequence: CASSRLAGALDEQYV.

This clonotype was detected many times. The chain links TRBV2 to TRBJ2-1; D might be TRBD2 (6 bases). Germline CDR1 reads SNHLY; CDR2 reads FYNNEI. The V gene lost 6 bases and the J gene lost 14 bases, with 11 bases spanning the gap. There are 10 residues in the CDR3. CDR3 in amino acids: CASRLGEEFF. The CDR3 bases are TGTGCCAGCAGATTGGGGGAGGAGTTCTTC.

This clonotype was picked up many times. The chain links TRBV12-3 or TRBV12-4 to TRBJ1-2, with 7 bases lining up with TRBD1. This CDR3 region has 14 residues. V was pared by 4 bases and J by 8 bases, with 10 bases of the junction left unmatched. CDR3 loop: CASSSPGQFSGYTF. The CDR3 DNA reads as TGTGCCAGCAGTTCACCGGGACAGTTCTCGGGCTACACCTTC.

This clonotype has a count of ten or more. The CDR3 DNA follows: TGTGCCAGCAGTCTGGGGGACAGGGGGCTTAGCACTGAAGCTTTCTTT. Amino acid sequence: CASSLGDRGLSTEAFF. V is TRBV12-3 or TRBV12-4 and J is TRBJ1-1; TRBD1 aligns across 12 bases. The CDR3 has 16 amino acids. Trimming at V came to 5 bases and at J to 4 bases, leaving 8 bases not matched to a gene.

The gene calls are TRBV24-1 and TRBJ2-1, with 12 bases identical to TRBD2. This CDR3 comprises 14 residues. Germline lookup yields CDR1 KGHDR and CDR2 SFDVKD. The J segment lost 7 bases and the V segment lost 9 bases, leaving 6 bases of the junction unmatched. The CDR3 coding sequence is TGTGCCACCCGGACTAGCGGGATGGGGAATGAGCAGTTCTTC. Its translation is CATRTSGMGNEQFF.

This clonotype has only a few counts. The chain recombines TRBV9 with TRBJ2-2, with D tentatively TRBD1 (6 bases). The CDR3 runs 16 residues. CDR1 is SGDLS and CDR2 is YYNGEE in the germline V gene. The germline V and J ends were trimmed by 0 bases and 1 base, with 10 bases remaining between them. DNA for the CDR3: TGTGCCAGCAGCGTAGGGTCAGGGGTGAACACCGGGGAGCTGTTTTTT. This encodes CASSVGSGVNTGELFF.

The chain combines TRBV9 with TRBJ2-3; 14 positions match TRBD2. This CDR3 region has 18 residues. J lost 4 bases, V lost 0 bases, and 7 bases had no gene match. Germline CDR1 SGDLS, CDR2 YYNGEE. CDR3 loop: CASSVATGLAGVADTQYF. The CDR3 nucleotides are TGTGCCAGCAGCGTAGCTACGGGACTAGCGGGAGTAGCAGATACGCAGTATTTT.

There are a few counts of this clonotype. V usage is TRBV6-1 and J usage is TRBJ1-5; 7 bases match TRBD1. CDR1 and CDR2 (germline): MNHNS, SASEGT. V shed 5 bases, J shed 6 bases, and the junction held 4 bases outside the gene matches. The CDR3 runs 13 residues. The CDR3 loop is CASSTGVAQPQHF. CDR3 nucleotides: TGTGCCAGCAGTACAGGGGTGGCTCAGCCCCAGCATTTT.

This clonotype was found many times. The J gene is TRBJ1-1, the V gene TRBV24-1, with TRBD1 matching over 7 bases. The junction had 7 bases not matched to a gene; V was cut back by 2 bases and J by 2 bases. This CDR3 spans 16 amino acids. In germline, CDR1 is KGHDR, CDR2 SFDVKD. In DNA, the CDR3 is TGTGCCACCAGTGATTCAGGGGGAAAAGATAACACTGAAGCTTTCTTT. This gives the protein CATSDSGGKDNTEAFF.

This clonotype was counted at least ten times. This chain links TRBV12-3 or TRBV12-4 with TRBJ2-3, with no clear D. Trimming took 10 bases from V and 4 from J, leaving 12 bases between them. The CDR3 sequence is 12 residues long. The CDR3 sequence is CATTFGADTQYF. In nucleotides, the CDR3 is TGTGCCACCACCTTTGGGGCAGATACGCAGTATTTT.

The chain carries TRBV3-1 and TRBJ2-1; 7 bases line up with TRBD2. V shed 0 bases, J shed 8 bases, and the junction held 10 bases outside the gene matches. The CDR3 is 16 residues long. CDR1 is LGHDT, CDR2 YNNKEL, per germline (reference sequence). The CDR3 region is CASSQDGGGLADEQFF. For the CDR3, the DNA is TGTGCCAGCAGCCAAGACGGGGGAGGGCTGGCTGATGAGCAGTTCTTC.

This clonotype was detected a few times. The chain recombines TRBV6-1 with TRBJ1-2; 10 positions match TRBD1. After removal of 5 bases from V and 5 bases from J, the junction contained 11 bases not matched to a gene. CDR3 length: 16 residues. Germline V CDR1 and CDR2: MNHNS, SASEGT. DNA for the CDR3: TGTGCCAGCAGTTCGACCGGGACAGGGGCCCTATATGGCTACACCTTC. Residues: CASSSTGTGALYGYTF.

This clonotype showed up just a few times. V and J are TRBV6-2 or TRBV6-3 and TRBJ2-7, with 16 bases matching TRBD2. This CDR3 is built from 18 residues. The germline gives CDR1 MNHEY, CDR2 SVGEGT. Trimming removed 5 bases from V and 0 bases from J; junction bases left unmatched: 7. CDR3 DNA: TGTGCCAGCAGTAGGGGGACTAGCGGGAGGGACAGCTCCTACGAGCAGTACGTC. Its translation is CASSRGTSGRDSSYEQYV.

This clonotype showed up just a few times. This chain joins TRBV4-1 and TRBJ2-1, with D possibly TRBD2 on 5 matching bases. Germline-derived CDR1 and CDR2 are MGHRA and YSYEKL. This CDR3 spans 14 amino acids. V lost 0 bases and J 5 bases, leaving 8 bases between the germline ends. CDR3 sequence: CASSQDGLDNEQFF. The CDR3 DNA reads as TGCGCCAGCAGCCAAGATGGACTGGACAATGAGCAGTTCTTC.

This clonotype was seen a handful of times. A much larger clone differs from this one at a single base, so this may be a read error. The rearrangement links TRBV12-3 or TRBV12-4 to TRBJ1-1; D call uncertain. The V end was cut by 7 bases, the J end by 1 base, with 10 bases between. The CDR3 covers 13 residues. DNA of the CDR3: TGTGCCAGCAATTTTGTCCCGAACACTGAAGCTTTCTTT. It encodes CASNFVPNTEAFF.

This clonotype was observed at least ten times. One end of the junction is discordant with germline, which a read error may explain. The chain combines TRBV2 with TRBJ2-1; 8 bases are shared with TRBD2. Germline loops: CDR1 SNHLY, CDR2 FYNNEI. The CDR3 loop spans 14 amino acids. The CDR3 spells CASTLERESSEQFF. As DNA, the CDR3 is TGTGCTAGCACCCTCGAGCGGGAGTCGAGTGAGCAGTTCTTC.

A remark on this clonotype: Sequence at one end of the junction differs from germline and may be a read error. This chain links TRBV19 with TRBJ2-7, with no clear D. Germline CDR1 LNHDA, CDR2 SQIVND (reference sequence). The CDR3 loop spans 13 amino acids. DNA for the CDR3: TGTGCCAGTAGTGTAGATCTTTCGTACGAGCAGTACTTC. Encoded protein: CASSVDLSYEQYF.

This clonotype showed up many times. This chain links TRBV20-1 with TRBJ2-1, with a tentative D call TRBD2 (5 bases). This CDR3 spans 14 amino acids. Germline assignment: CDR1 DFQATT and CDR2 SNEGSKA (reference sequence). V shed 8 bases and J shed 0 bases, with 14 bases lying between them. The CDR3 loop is CSSLRENSYNEQFF. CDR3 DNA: TGCAGTTCCCTTAGGGAGAACTCCTACAATGAGCAGTTCTTC.

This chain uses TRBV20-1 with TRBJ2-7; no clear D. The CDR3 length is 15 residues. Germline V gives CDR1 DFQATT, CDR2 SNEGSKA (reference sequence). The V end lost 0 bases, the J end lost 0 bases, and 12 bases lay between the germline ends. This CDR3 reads CSARDRAASSYEQYF. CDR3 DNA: TGCAGTGCTAGAGATCGGGCAGCGAGCTCCTACGAGCAGTACTTC.

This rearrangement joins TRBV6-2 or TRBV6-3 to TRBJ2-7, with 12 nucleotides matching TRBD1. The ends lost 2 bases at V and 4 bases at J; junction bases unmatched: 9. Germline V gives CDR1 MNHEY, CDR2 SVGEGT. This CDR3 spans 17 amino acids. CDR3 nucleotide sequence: TGTGCCAGCAGTTACCCGGGACAGGGGGCGAGGGAATACGAGCAGTACGTC. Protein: CASSYPGQGAREYEQYV.

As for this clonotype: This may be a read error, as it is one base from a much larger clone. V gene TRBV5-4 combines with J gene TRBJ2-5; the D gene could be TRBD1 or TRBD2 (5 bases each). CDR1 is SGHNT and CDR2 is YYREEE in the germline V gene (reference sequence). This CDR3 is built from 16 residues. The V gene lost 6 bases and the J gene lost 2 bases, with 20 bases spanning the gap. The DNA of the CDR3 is TGTGCCAGCAACAGAAAGGGACGGGAACGACAAGAGACCCAGTACTTC. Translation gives CASNRKGRERQETQYF. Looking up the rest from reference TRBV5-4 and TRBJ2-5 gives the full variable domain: ETGVTQSPTHLIKTRGQQVTLRCSSQSGHNTVSWYQQALGQGPQFIFQYYREEENGRGNFPPRFSGLQFPNYSSELNVNALELDDSALYLCASNRKGRERQETQYFGPGTRLLVL.

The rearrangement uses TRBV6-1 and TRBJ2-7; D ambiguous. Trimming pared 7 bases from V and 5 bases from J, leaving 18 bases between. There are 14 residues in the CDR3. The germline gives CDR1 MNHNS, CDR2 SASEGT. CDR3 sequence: CASTPVGVSHEQYV. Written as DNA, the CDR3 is TGTGCCAGCACCCCCGTTGGGGTTTCCCACGAGCAGTACGTC.

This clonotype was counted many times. This CDR3 is CASNPLDSGNTIYF. The CDR3 DNA reads as TGTGCCAGCAACCCACTTGACTCTGGAAACACCATATATTTT. The chain carries TRBV2 and TRBJ1-3; D uncertain. Germline-derived CDR1 and CDR2 are SNHLY and FYNNEI. V shed 7 bases and J shed 0 bases, with 10 bases lying between them. CDR3 length equals 14 residues.